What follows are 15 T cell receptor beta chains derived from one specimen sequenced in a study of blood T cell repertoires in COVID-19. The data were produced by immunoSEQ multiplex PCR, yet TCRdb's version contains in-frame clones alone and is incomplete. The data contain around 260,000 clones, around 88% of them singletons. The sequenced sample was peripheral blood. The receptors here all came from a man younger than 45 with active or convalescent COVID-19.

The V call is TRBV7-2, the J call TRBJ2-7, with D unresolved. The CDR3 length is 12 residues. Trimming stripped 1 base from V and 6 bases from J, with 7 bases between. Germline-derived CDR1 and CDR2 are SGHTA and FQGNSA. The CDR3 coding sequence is TGTGCCAGCAGCTTAGGTCCATCCGAGCAGTACTTC. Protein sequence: CASSLGPSEQYF.

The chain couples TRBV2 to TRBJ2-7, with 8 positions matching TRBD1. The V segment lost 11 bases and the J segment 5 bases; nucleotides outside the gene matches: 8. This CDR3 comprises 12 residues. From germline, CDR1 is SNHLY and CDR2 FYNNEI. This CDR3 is CAGETGAHEQYF. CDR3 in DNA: TGTGCCGGAGAGACAGGGGCCCACGAGCAGTACTTC.

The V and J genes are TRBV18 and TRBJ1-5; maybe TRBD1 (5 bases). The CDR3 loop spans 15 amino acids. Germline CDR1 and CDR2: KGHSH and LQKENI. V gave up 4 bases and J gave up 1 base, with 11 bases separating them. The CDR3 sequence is CASSRGRLSNQPQHF. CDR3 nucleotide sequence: TGTGCCAGCTCACGGGGCAGGCTGAGCAATCAGCCCCAGCATTTT.

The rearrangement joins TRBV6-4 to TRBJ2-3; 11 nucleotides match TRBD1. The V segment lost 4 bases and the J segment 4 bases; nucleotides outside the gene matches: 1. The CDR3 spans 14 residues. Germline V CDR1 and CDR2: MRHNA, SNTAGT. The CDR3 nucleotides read TGTGCCAGCAGTGGGACAGGGGGCGCAGATACGCAGTATTTT. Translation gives CASSGTGGADTQYF.

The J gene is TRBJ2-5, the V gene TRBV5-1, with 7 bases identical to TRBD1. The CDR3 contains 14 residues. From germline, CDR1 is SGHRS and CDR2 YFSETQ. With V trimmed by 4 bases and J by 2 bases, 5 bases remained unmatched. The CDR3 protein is CASSNQGQQETQYF. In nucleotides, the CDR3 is TGCGCCAGCAGCAATCAGGGACAGCAAGAGACCCAGTACTTC.

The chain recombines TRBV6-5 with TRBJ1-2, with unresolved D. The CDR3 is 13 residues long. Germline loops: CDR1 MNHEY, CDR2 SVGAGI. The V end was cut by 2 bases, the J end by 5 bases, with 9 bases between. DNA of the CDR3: TGTGCCAGCAGTTACGGCCAGGCTTATGGCTACACCTTC. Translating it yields CASSYGQAYGYTF.

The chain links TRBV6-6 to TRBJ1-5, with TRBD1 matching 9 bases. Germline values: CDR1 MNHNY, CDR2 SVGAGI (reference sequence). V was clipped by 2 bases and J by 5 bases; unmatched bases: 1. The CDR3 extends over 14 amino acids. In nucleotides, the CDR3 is TGTGCCAGCAGTTACCGGGACAGGGATCAGCCCCAGCATTTT. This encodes CASSYRDRDQPQHF.

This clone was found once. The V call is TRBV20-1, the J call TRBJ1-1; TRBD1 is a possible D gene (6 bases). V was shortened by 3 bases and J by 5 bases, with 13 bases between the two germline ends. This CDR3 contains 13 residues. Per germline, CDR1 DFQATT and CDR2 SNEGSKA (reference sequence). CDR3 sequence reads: CSASRGRETEAFF. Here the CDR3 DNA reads TGCAGTGCTAGTCGGGGGCGGGAGACTGAAGCTTTCTTT.

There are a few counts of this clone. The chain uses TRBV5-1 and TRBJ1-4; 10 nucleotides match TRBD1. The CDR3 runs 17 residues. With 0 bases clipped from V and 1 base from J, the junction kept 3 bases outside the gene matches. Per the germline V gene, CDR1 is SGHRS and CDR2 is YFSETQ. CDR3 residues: CASSLGTGGITNEKLFF. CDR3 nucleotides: TGCGCCAGCAGCTTGGGGACAGGGGGAATAACTAATGAAAAACTGTTTTTT.

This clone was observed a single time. The CDR3, as DNA: TGTGCCAGCAGCTTGGCACTTCAGGGGGGAGACGAGCAGTACTTC. Protein: CASSLALQGGDEQYF. The chain employs TRBV5-6 and TRBJ2-7; D might be TRBD1 (7 bases). Per germline, CDR1 SGHDT and CDR2 YYEEEE. The germline V and J ends were trimmed by 0 bases and 5 bases, with 15 bases remaining between them. CDR3 length equals 15 residues.

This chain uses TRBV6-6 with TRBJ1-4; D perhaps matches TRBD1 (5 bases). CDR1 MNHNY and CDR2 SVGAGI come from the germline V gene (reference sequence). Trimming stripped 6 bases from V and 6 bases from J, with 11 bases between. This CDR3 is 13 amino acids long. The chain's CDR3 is CASSPDTYEKLFF. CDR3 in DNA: TGTGCCAGCAGCCCGGACACGTATGAAAAACTGTTTTTT.

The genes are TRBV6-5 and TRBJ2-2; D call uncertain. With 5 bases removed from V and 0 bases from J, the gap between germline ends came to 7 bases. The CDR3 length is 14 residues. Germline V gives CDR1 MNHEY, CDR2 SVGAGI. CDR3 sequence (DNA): TGTGCCAGCAGTCTCAGTCCGAACACCGGGGAGCTGTTTTTT. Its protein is CASSLSPNTGELFF.

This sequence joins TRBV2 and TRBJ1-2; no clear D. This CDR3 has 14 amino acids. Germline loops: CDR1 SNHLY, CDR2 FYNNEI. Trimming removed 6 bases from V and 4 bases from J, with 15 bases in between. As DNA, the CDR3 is TGTGCCAGCAGCGACTACCCAACCCTCTATGGCTACACCTTC. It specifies CASSDYPTLYGYTF.

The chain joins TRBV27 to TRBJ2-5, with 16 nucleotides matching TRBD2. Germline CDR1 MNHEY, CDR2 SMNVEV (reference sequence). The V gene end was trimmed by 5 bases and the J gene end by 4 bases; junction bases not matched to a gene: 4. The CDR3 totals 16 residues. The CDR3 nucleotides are TGTGCCAGCAGTCTGGGGACTAGCGGGGGGGCAGAGACCCAGTACTTC. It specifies CASSLGTSGGAETQYF.

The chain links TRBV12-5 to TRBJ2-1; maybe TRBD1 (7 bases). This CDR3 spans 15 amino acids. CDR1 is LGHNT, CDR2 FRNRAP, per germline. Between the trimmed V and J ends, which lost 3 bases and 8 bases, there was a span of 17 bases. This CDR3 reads CASGLGDVRGDEQFF. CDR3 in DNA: TGTGCTAGTGGTTTAGGGGACGTCAGGGGGGATGAGCAGTTCTTC. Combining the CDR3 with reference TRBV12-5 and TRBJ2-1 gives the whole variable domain DARVTQTPRHKVTEMGQEVTMRCQPILGHNTVFWYRQTMMQGLELLAYFRNRAPLDDSGMPKDRFSAEMPDATLATLKIQPSEPRDSAVYFCASGLGDVRGDEQFFGPGTRLTVL.